Below are 3 T cell receptor beta chains sequenced from a single sample in a study of T cell responses to AZD1222 COVID-19 vaccine. Clones were sequenced by immunoSEQ multiplex PCR, and TCRdb holds only the in-frame ones, with some missing. Here the sample spans 120,000 or so clones, 85% to 90% being singletons. This material consisted of peripheral blood, taken on day 0 of MenACWY control vaccination. These receptors all stem from an adult in good health.

The chain combines TRBV6-2 or TRBV6-3 with TRBJ2-7; 7 positions agree with TRBD2. The junction had 6 bases not matched to a gene; V was cut back by 5 bases and J by 2 bases. The length of the CDR3 is 14 residues. From germline, CDR1 is MNHEY and CDR2 SVGEGT. The CDR3 nucleotides read TGTGCCAGCAGTCGTAGCGGGCCCACCTACGAGCAGTACTTC. Translation: CASSRSGPTYEQYF.

The chain has TRBV30 and TRBJ2-7, with D unclear. Trimming pared 3 bases from V and 5 bases from J, leaving 17 bases between. The CDR3 has 14 residues. The germline CDR1 and CDR2 sequences are GTSNPN and SVGIG (reference sequence). CDR3 in DNA: TGTGCCTGGAGCGCGTTAACCGGGTGGCACGAGCAGTACTTC. Protein product: CAWSALTGWHEQYF.

The chain carries TRBV9 and TRBJ2-1; the match to TRBD2 covers 9 bases. This CDR3 contains 15 residues. The J segment lost 6 bases and the V segment lost 5 bases, leaving 9 bases of the junction unmatched. Germline V gene lookup returns CDR1 SGDLS and CDR2 YYNGEE. CDR3 amino acids: CASSTIAGALNEQFF. CDR3 bases: TGTGCCAGCAGTACTATAGCGGGAGCTCTCAATGAGCAGTTCTTC.